This entry concerns a single T cell receptor beta chain. This clone was counted only a few times. There is no known antigen for this receptor. Per-base qualities were not stored, and no clone one base away is much larger. This sample was taken from a study of blood T cell repertoires in COVID-19 (dated by TCRdb to between 2020 and 2021). Background on the whole study: The collaborator samples originated in the United States, Italy and Spain and spanned the acute and convalescent phases of COVID-19. The prospective study material was composed of cDNA or gDNA derived from T cells, B-cell-depleted T cells, or PBMCs. Subjects who had been exposed to COVID-19, were actively infected with it, or had recovered from it provided the deeply sampled blood TCRbeta repertoires that made up the dataset. The repertoires were released in a freely available public database intended as a resource for research on the immune response to SARS-CoV-2. Samples came from the ongoing ImmuneRACE study (first 160 participants) plus 1,254 subjects from 6 global collaborators. Sample metadata almost always included a de-identified subject ID, COVID-19 status, age in years and sex. HLA class I and class II types, where available, came from metadata supplied by the sample provider rather than from assay-based typing. Broad study findings and their caveats: Clinical and demographic metadata were provided uncurated, with the amount varying by source and participant.

TCRbeta CDR3 regions were amplified from genomic DNA using the immunoSEQ Assay, a bias-controlled multiplex PCR. In the source study's methods: The number of nucleated cells in each sample was estimated from the amplification of reference gene primers within the assay. Sequence reads were collapsed and filtered to measure the absolute abundance of every unique TCRbeta CDR3 rearrangement. For each sample, productive Simpson clonality was calculated by taking the square root of Simpson's diversity index across productive rearrangements. The immuneACCESS repertoire file appears here via TCRdb, limited to in-frame rearrangements. These files lack a portion of the clones; in checked studies, under half of the deficit traces to unresolved V genes, and the cause of the others is not known. That table supplies the V and J calls and clone size; D and trimming were determined from the DNA. The sample includes approximately 63,000 clones, with about 76% observed a single time. The ten largest clonotypes hold 40% to 60% of the sample.

The CDR3 contains 15 residues, cysteine and phenylalanine counted. Kept here is only the CDR3 DNA, which spans 45 bases and is read in frame from base 1. At the junction V is shortened by 6 bases and J by 9 bases, with 18 bases in between. Looking up the germline V gene (reference sequence) yields CDR1 MNHEY and CDR2 SMNVEV. Each collaborating institution followed its own protocols to collect whole blood in K2EDTA tubes. For TCRbeta analysis, collaborators shipped samples as frozen whole blood, isolated PBMCs, or DNA extracted from either of those sample types. The sequencing input was peripheral blood. The sequence joins TRBV27 to TRBJ1-6; the D gene cannot be resolved reliably. The receptor was isolated from an elderly woman with acute or convalescent COVID-19. The DNA reads TGTGCCAGCAGCCTTACCGGGGTTATCGGTTCACCCCTCCACTTT. Its coded protein is CASSLTGVIGSPLHF.